This TCR beta chain stems from a study of T-cell reconstitution after alpha-beta-depleted transplantation in children. This CDR3 is built from 14 residues. Between the trimmed V and J ends, which lost 4 bases and 1 base, there was a span of 14 bases. Germline assignment: CDR1 DFQATT and CDR2 SNEGSKA (reference sequence). As it was prepared, the TCRbeta library received unique molecular identifiers. TCRdb re-called the PCR reads with MiXCR, one entry per CDR3 protein. The table has 600,000 or so distinct CDR3 sequences, roughly 24% seen once; the top ten hold less than 15%. General observations from the study: At around two months after transplant, the alpha-beta T cells were reportedly derived from several hundred expanded clones that came from non-depleted graft cells.

This clonotype appeared many times. Its target is not known. This sequence originates from a boy in the first two years of life who had a stem cell transplant for acute myeloid leukemia, so the T cells may come from the graft donor. The source material was PBMCs, mostly from graft donor cells, sampled 360 days after TCRalphabeta/CD19-depleted stem cell transplant. This rearrangement joins TRBV20-1 to TRBJ2-7, with D possibly being TRBD1 (6 bases). Here the CDR3 DNA reads TGCAGTGCTACTCAGGGCAGGGGTTCCTACGAGCAGTACGTC. Amino acids: CSATQGRGSYEQYV.